The 6 T cell receptor beta chains below were found in one sample sequenced in a study of T cells in localized non-small cell lung cancer. Sequencing used immunoSEQ multiplex PCR; TCRdb keeps in-frame clones, though not all of them. Of 20,000 to 25,000 clones listed, approximately 86% are singletons. The specimen comprised peripheral blood, sampled before any cancer treatment. The receptors come from a male donor older than 55 with stage II squamous cell lung carcinoma.

The chain joins TRBV4-2 to TRBJ2-3; no reliable D call. Trimming cost V 1 base and J 2 bases, with 7 bases left between them. CDR1 is LGHNA and CDR2 is YNFKEQ in the germline V gene. CDR3 length: 14 amino acids. Written as DNA, the CDR3 is TGTGCCAGCAGCCAAGGGGGTATCACAGATACGCAGTATTTT. Protein sequence: CASSQGGITDTQYF.

The CDR3: CASSIGTGNQPQHF. The CDR3 DNA follows: TGTGCCAGTAGTATTGGGACAGGGAACCAGCCCCAGCATTTT. The chain employs TRBV19 and TRBJ1-5; TRBD1 matches at 9 bases. The CDR3 runs 14 residues. Trimming removed 3 bases from V and 7 bases from J; junction bases left unmatched: 4. Per the germline V gene, CDR1 is LNHDA and CDR2 is SQIVND (reference sequence).

The chain couples TRBV9 to TRBJ2-2; D possibly corresponds to TRBD1 (5 bases). In germline, CDR1 is SGDLS, CDR2 YYNGEE. Trimming left V 0 bases short and J 5 bases short, with 11 bases between. This CDR3 has 15 amino acids. The CDR3 reads CASSVALQGTGELFF. Written as DNA, the CDR3 is TGTGCCAGCAGCGTAGCCCTGCAGGGAACCGGGGAGCTGTTTTTT.

The chain has TRBV11-3 and TRBJ1-1; D is perhaps TRBD1 (5 bases). CDR3 size: 15 residues. V was trimmed by 5 bases and J by 1 base, leaving 14 bases between them. Germline V lookup: CDR1 SGHNT, CDR2 YENEEA. CDR3 sequence (DNA): TGTGCCAGCAGCCGTAACCCCGGGGGGAACACTGAAGCTTTCTTT. This encodes CASSRNPGGNTEAFF.

This rearrangement joins TRBV19 to TRBJ1-1, with D unresolved. The CDR3 spans 15 residues. The germline CDR1 and CDR2 sequences are LNHDA and SQIVND (reference sequence). V shed 3 bases and J shed 0 bases, with 11 bases lying between them. Here the CDR3 DNA reads TGTGCCAGTAGTATGGTCAGTAGGATGAACACTGAAGCTTTCTTT. This codes for CASSMVSRMNTEAFF.

The chain has TRBV19 and TRBJ1-2; 7 bases match TRBD1. V was pared by 5 bases and J by 2 bases, with 5 bases of the junction left unmatched. Germline V gene lookup returns CDR1 LNHDA and CDR2 SQIVND (reference sequence). The CDR3 covers 14 residues. Written as DNA, the CDR3 is TGTGCCAGTAGTCCTGAGACAGGGAACTATGGCTACACCTTC. It yields the protein CASSPETGNYGYTF.